This T cell receptor (beta chain) came from a study of T cells in Graves' hyperthyroidism and ophthalmopathy. Amplified regions were TCR beta CDR3 sequences from RNA transcripts. Researchers ran a first-round RT-PCR on the TCR CDR3 using the HTBI primer set. TCRdb recomputed calls from the multiplex PCR reads with MiXCR, one row per CDR3 protein. The sample consists of some 400,000 distinct CDR3 sequences, more than 11% of them appearing once. Germline assignment: CDR1 SGHDN and CDR2 FVKESK. This CDR3 is built from 16 residues. The junction had 11 bases not matched to a gene; V was cut back by 4 bases and J by 4 bases.

The chain combines TRBV14 with TRBJ2-3; 7 bases agree with TRBD1. The sequencing sample was made of blood. This receptor was identified in a woman aged 55 to 70 with Graves' hyperthyroidism. CDR3 bases: TGTGCCAGCAGCCCTCCTTGGCGGACAGGTCCAGATACGCAGTATTTT. Protein product: CASSPPWRTGPDTQYF.